The rows below give T cell receptor beta chains drawn from one sample of a study of blood T cell repertoires in COVID-19. Profiled with immunoSEQ multiplex PCR; TCRdb holds only in-frame clones, not every one. The sample shows around 75,000 clones, around 74% of them seen only once. Material: peripheral blood. The receptors come from a woman of 80 years or more with active or convalescent COVID-19. Both conserved end residues are part of each CDR3. The D gene is left open where the match is weak. The size of a clone is reported for some rows only, either as once, few or many, or as a class for expanded clones.

d_gene,j_gene,v_gene,abundance,CDR3aa,CDR3nt
.,TRBJ1-1,TRBV27,.,CASRRFMNTEAFF,TGTGCCAGCAGGCGGTTTATGAACACTGAAGCTTTCTTT
.,TRBJ1-2,TRBV5-1,once,CASSSDLRASNYGYTF,TGCGCCAGCAGCTCCGACCTCAGGGCGTCCAACTATGGCTACACCTTC
TRBD1,TRBJ1-2,TRBV6-5,.,CASKNRGFGYTF,TGTGCCAGCAAGAACAGGGGATTTGGCTACACCTTC
.,TRBJ1-5,TRBV10-3,once,CAISATENQPQHF,TGTGCCATCAGTGCGACAGAGAATCAGCCCCAGCATTTT
TRBD2,TRBJ2-1,TRBV23-1,.,CASRTRHSSGNYNEQFF,TGCGCCAGCAGAACAAGACATTCTAGCGGAAACTACAATGAGCAGTTCTTC
TRBD1,TRBJ2-3,TRBV19,.,CASIPRTGVRTQYF,TGTGCCAGTATCCCCCGGACAGGGGTTCGGACGCAGTATTTT
.,TRBJ2-3,TRBV27,.,CASSLLPGPNTDTQYF,TGTGCCAGCAGTTTACTTCCGGGTCCGAACACAGATACGCAGTATTTT
.,TRBJ2-7,TRBV12-3/TRBV12-4,.,CASSSDHYGEQYF,TGTGCCAGCAGTTCTGATCACTACGGCGAGCAGTACTTC
TRBD2,TRBJ2-1,TRBV27,few,CASSLRSGGSYNEQFF,TGTGCCAGCAGCCTCCGTAGCGGGGGCTCCTACAATGAGCAGTTCTTC
TRBD2,TRBJ2-5,TRBV7-6,.,CASSLPWGGQETQYF,TGTGCCAGCAGCTTACCGTGGGGGGGCCAAGAGACCCAGTACTTC
TRBD2,TRBJ2-1,TRBV27,.,CASSRYRTSWNEQFF,TGTGCCAGCAGTCGGTATAGGACTAGTTGGAATGAGCAGTTCTTC
.,TRBJ2-5,TRBV11-2,.,CASSLGTGETQYF,TGTGCCAGCAGCCTAGGCACCGGAGAGACCCAGTACTTC
TRBD1,TRBJ2-3,TRBV6-5,.,CASSYQTTGATQYF,TGTGCCAGCAGTTACCAAACGACAGGGGCCACGCAGTATTTT
.,TRBJ1-5,TRBV6-5,.,CAIKQPYSNQPQHF,TGTGCCATCAAACAGCCTTATAGCAATCAGCCCCAGCATTTT
.,TRBJ1-2,TRBV19,.,CASSTTGKGYGYTF,TGTGCCAGTAGTACGACAGGTAAAGGATATGGCTACACCTTC
.,TRBJ1-6,TRBV27,.,CASKMDPGGWSYNSPLHF,TGTGCCAGCAAAATGGACCCGGGGGGCTGGTCCTATAATTCACCCCTCCACTTT